This T cell receptor (beta chain) comes out of a study of blood T cells in healthy people across ages. The CDR3 is made up of 16 amino acids. Germline V gene lookup returns CDR1 ENHRY and CDR2 SYGVKD. Details on this clonotype: One junction end does not reproduce the germline sequence, and a read error may be involved.

A sample-barcoded 5' primer and a J-beta primer mix were used in a second PCR of roughly 7 to 11 cycles. TCRdb re-called the 5' RACE reads through MiXCR, storing one row per CDR3 protein. The data hold 850,000 to 1,300,000 distinct CDR3 sequences, with under 45% observed a single time. The V call is TRBV10-3, the J call TRBJ1-5, with D possibly TRBD1 on 6 matching bases. The sequencing input was blood. This clonotype was sampled from an older woman in good health. The CDR3 DNA reads TGTGCCACCACCGGGATGGGGGGCGCAGTCAATCCGCCCCAGCATTTT. Amino acid sequence: CATTGMGGAVNPPQHF.